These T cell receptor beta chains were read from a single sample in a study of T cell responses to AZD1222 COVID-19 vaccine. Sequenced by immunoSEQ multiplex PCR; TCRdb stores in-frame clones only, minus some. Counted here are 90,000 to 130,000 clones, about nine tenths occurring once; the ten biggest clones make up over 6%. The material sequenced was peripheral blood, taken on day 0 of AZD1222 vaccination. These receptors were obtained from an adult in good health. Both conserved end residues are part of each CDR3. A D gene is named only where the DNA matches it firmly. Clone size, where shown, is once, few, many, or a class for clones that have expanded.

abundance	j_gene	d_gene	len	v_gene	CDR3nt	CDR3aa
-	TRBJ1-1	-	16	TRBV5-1	TGCGCCAGCAGCCGAGCTTCTGGTAACATGAACACTGAAGCTTTCTTT	CASSRASGNMNTEAFF
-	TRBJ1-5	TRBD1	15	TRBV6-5	TGTGCCAGCATTCCCGGGACAGGGTACCATCAGCCCCAGCATTTT	CASIPGTGYHQPQHF
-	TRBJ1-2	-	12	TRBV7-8	TGTGCCAGCAGCTTAGGATCCTATGGCTACACCTTC	CASSLGSYGYTF
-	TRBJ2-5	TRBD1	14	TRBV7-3	TGTGCCAGCAGCTCGGGACAGCCTCAAGAGACCCAGTACTTC	CASSSGQPQETQYF
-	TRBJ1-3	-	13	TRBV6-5	TGTGCCAGCACCCAGAGCTCTGGAAACACCATATATTTT	CASTQSSGNTIYF
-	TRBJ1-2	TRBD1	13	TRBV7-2	TGTGCCAGCAGCCCGGACAGGCACTATGGCTACACCTTC	CASSPDRHYGYTF
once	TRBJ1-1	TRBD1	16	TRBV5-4	TGTGCCAGCAGCTTCGACAGGGGGCGTTTAGACACTGAAGCTTTCTTT	CASSFDRGRLDTEAFF
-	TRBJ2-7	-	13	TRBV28	TGTGCCAGCATGCACGGGGATTCCTACGAGCAGTACTTC	CASMHGDSYEQYF
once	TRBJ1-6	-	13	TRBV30	TGTGCCGGGACCCTGGGTTATAATTCACCCCTCCACTTT	CAGTLGYNSPLHF
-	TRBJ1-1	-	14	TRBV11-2	TGTGCCAGCCAGGTACGGGCGGGTAACACTGAAGCTTTCTTT	CASQVRAGNTEAFF
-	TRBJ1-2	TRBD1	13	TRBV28	TGTGCCAGCAGTTTATACAGGGGGGATGGCTACACCTTC	CASSLYRGDGYTF
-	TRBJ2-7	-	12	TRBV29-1	TGCAGCGTACTGGACAGCTCCTACGAGCAGTACTTC	CSVLDSSYEQYF
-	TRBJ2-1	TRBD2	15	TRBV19	TGTGCCAGTAGTATGGGACTACTTTCCTACAATGAGCAGTTCTTC	CASSMGLLSYNEQFF
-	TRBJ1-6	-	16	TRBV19	TGTGCCAGTAGTACACAGGATTCGTATTCGAATTCACCCCTCCACTTT	CASSTQDSYSNSPLHF
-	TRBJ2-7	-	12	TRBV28	TGTGCCAGCAGTTTTTACGGCTACGAGCAGTACTTC	CASSFYGYEQYF
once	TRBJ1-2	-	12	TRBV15	TGTGCCACCAGCGAGGGGCGTCGTGGCTACACCTTC	CATSEGRRGYTF
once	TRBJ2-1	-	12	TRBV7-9	TGTGCCAGCAAGGGGCCTTACAATGAGCAGTTCTTC	CASKGPYNEQFF
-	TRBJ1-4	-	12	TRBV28	TGTGCCAGCAGTCTAAATAATCGAAAACTGTTTTTT	CASSLNNRKLFF
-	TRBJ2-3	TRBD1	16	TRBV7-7	TGTGCCAGCAGCCCACTCCGGGACAGGGGCACAGATACGCAGTATTTT	CASSPLRDRGTDTQYF
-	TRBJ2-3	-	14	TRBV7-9	TGTGCCAGCAGCCCTTCAGGTTACACAGATACGCAGTATTTT	CASSPSGYTDTQYF
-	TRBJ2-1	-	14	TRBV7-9	TGTGCCAGCAGTTCCAGGGCGGGGTTGGAAGAGCAGTTCTTC	CASSSRAGLEEQFF
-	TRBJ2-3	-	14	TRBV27	TGTGCCAGCAACCTGGGACCCCTGGGAGATACGCAGTATTTT	CASNLGPLGDTQYF